This TCR beta chain derives from a study of early T cells in non-severe SARS-CoV-2 infection. Background on the study: Sequencing was performed on bulk RNA from unsorted whole blood, leaving chains unpaired. Study-wide results and caveats: Database matching using VDJdb favored anti-spike CD8 responses, with private and CD4 specificities left missing.

Individual cDNA molecules carried attached unique molecular identifiers. MiXCR, run by TCRdb on the 5' RACE reads, gives a single entry per CDR3 protein. The sample carries some 50,000 distinct CDR3 sequences, around 5.2% recorded once. A remark on this clonotype: Antigen specificity is unknown.

Germline CDR1 SEHNR, CDR2 FQNEAQ (reference sequence). CDR3 size: 12 residues. J gave up 7 bases and V 5 bases, and 5 bases lay outside the gene matches. The receptor's source is an adult who was a healthcare worker with PCR-confirmed SARS-CoV-2 infection or an uninfected control (not recorded which). This chain connects TRBV7-9 to TRBJ2-7, with 7 nucleotides matching TRBD1. Sequencing input: whole blood. This chain's CDR3 is CASSRGQPEQYF. The CDR3 DNA sequence: TGTGCCAGCAGCCGGGGACAGCCTGAGCAGTACTTC. The full variable domain, completed using reference TRBV7-9 and TRBJ2-7, is DTGVSQNPRHKITKRGQNVTFRCDPISEHNRLYWYRQTLGQGPEFLTYFQNEAQLEKSRLLSDRFSAERPKGSFSTLEIQRTEQGDSAMYLCASSRGQPEQYFGPGTRLTVT.